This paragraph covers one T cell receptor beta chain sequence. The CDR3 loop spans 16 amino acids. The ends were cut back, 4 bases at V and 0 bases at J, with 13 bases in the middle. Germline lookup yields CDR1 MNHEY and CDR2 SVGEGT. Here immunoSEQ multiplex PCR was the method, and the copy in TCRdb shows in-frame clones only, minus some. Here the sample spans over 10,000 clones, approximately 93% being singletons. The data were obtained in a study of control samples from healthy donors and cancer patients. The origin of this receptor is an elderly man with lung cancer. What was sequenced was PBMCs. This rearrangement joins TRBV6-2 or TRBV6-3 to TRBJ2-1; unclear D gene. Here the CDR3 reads CASSSAKIGSYNEQFF. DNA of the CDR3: TGTGCCAGCAGTTCCGCAAAGATAGGCTCCTACAATGAGCAGTTCTTC.